These 26 T cell receptor beta chains share one sample of origin, sequenced in a study of T cell responses to AZD1222 COVID-19 vaccine. Profiled with immunoSEQ multiplex PCR; TCRdb holds only in-frame clones, not every one. Of 110,000 or so clones listed, 88% are singletons. The input for sequencing was peripheral blood, taken 28 days after the second AZD1222 dose. The receptor set was obtained from an adult who received the AZD1222 COVID-19 vaccine.

The genes are TRBV28 and TRBJ1-2, with 8 bases that match TRBD1. Per the germline V gene, CDR1 is MDHEN and CDR2 is SYDVKM. CDR3 length: 15 amino acids. J gave up 2 bases and V 5 bases, and 7 bases lay outside the gene matches. The CDR3 loop reads CASSLPGQVNYGYTF. The DNA for the CDR3 is TGTGCCAGCAGTCTTCCGGGACAGGTGAACTATGGCTACACCTTC.

J is TRBJ2-3 and V is TRBV27, with 7 bases aligning to TRBD2. V gave up 2 bases and J gave up 5 bases; unmatched junction bases: 4. CDR3 length: 14 amino acids. In germline, CDR1 is MNHEY, CDR2 SMNVEV (reference sequence). In DNA, the CDR3 is TGTGCCAGCAGTTTAAAGCGGGGAATAGATACGCAGTATTTT. Translating it yields CASSLKRGIDTQYF.

This chain joins TRBV7-9 and TRBJ1-5; D unclear. This CDR3 contains 14 residues. The germline V gene encodes CDR1 SEHNR and CDR2 FQNEAQ (reference sequence). Trimming pared 1 base from V and 5 bases from J, leaving 9 bases between. CDR3 DNA sequence: TGTGCCAGCAGCTTAGTGGGCGGAGATCAGCCCCAGCATTTT. Translating it yields CASSLVGGDQPQHF.

The rearrangement joins TRBV4-3 to TRBJ2-1, with 7 positions matching TRBD2. This CDR3 is 13 amino acids long. J gave up 8 bases and V 0 bases, and 1 base lay outside the gene matches. From germline, CDR1 is LGHNA and CDR2 YSLEER. CDR3 in amino acids: CASSQDRGDEQFF. The CDR3 DNA is TGCGCCAGCAGCCAAGATCGGGGGGATGAGCAGTTCTTC.

J is TRBJ1-2 and V is TRBV2, with TRBD1 as a possible D gene (5 bases). CDR1 is SNHLY, CDR2 FYNNEI, per germline. This CDR3 spans 10 amino acids. Trimming took 8 bases from V and 11 from J, leaving 12 bases between them. The DNA of the CDR3 is TGTGCCAGCCATAACGGGGGGTACACCTTC. This sequence encodes CASHNGGYTF.

The rearrangement joins TRBV9 to TRBJ1-2; 10 nucleotides agree with TRBD1. Germline V lookup: CDR1 SGDLS, CDR2 YYNGEE. The trim removed 0 bases at V and 5 bases at J, leaving 7 bases unmatched. This CDR3 is built from 16 residues. Here the CDR3 reads CASSVGDPGQGYGYTF. The CDR3 DNA is TGTGCCAGCAGCGTAGGGGACCCGGGACAGGGGTATGGCTACACCTTC.

This chain uses TRBV3-1 (or the pseudogene TRBV3-2) with TRBJ1-1; D might be TRBD1 (5 bases). V gave up 1 base and J gave up 2 bases, with 8 bases separating them. Looked up from germline, CDR1 is LGHDT and CDR2 is YNNKEL (reference sequence). This CDR3 has 14 residues. CDR3 bases: TGTGCCAGCAGCCAAGGGGGGGTTAACACTGAAGCTTTCTTT. The encoded protein is CASSQGGVNTEAFF.

This clone appeared a few times. The chain links TRBV3-1 (or the pseudogene TRBV3-2) to TRBJ2-3, with 9 bases that match TRBD2. Germline loops: CDR1 LGHDT, CDR2 YNNKEL (reference sequence). This CDR3 has 17 amino acids. V trimming: 0 bases; J trimming: 6 bases; junction bases outside the gene matches: 10. The CDR3 loop is CASSQEKIAGAGDTQYF. The CDR3 DNA is TGTGCCAGCAGCCAAGAGAAGATAGCGGGGGCGGGGGATACGCAGTATTTT.

To note about this clone: Its ends do not fully match the called genes, so a read error is possible. The CDR3 is CASSPGWGRDDYGHTF. CDR3 coding DNA: TGTGCCAGCAGCCCCGGCTGGGGCAGGGATGACTATGGCCACACCTTC. The genes are TRBV9 and TRBJ1-2; D perhaps matches TRBD1 (5 bases). This CDR3 comprises 16 residues. Germline lookup yields CDR1 SGDLS and CDR2 YYNGEE.

CDR3 region: CASSQDGQPNQPQHF. The CDR3 coding sequence is TGCGCCAGCAGCCAAGATGGACAGCCCAATCAGCCCCAGCATTTT. The J gene is TRBJ1-5, the V gene TRBV4-3, with a tentative D call TRBD1 (6 bases). The V gene lost 0 bases and the J gene lost 3 bases, with 9 bases spanning the gap. The CDR3 loop spans 15 amino acids. Per germline, CDR1 LGHNA and CDR2 YSLEER.

V and J are TRBV7-8 and TRBJ2-7; no clear D gene. V lost 0 bases, J lost 4 bases, and 10 bases lay in between. CDR3 length: 14 residues. Per the germline V gene, CDR1 is SGHVS and CDR2 is FQNEAQ. CDR3 residues: CASSLAGGVYEQYF. The CDR3 nucleotides are TGTGCCAGCAGCTTAGCAGGTGGGGTTTACGAGCAGTACTTC.

The J gene is TRBJ1-3, the V gene TRBV10-3; 8 nucleotides align to TRBD1. The trim removed 2 bases at V and 4 bases at J, leaving 4 bases unmatched. This CDR3 is built from 15 residues. From germline, CDR1 is ENHRY and CDR2 SYGVKD. This CDR3 is CAISEGQGPGNTIYF. The CDR3, as DNA: TGTGCCATCAGTGAGGGACAGGGTCCGGGAAACACCATATATTTT.

The V call is TRBV11-2, the J call TRBJ2-1; 8 bases are shared with TRBD2. The J segment lost 0 bases and the V segment lost 1 base, leaving 2 bases of the junction unmatched. Germline V lookup: CDR1 SGHAT, CDR2 FQNNGV. The CDR3 extends over 16 amino acids. The CDR3 region is CASSLAGGTSYNEQFF. The CDR3 bases are TGTGCCAGCAGCTTAGCGGGGGGGACCTCCTACAATGAGCAGTTCTTC.

The chain employs TRBV27 and TRBJ2-2; D is undetermined. The CDR3 runs to 12 residues. The germline gives CDR1 MNHEY, CDR2 SMNVEV (reference sequence). Trimming left V 8 bases short and J 6 bases short, with 10 bases between. This chain's CDR3 is CASQTPPGELFF. The CDR3 coding sequence is TGTGCCAGCCAAACTCCCCCCGGGGAGCTGTTTTTT.

J is TRBJ2-1 and V is TRBV10-1; no firm D call. Per the germline V gene, CDR1 is WNHNN and CDR2 is SYGVQD (reference sequence). V lost 11 bases and J 5 bases, leaving 19 bases between the germline ends. The CDR3 runs 14 residues. CDR3 nucleotide sequence: TGCGCCGGCTTGCGAGCGCCGGAAAACAATGAGCAGTTCTTC. It codes for CAGLRAPENNEQFF.

The V and J genes are TRBV28 and TRBJ1-2; a weak D match, TRBD1 (6 bases). The CDR3 consists of 13 residues. The germline V gene has CDR1 MDHEN and CDR2 SYDVKM. The V end was cut by 7 bases, the J end by 5 bases, with 14 bases between. The CDR3 DNA sequence: TGTGCCAGCACGGATCCGGGACAATATGGCTACACCTTC. This codes for CASTDPGQYGYTF.

The chain links TRBV27 to TRBJ2-1; no clear D. Germline V gene data show CDR1 as MNHEY and CDR2 as SMNVEV (reference sequence). The ends were cut back, 2 bases at V and 0 bases at J, with 8 bases in the middle. CDR3 length: 15 residues. The CDR3 nucleotides are TGTGCCAGCAGTTTAGGGTTGAGCTCCTACAATGAGCAGTTCTTC. The encoded protein is CASSLGLSSYNEQFF.

J is TRBJ2-7 and V is TRBV4-2; D is possibly TRBD1 (5 bases). CDR1 and CDR2 (germline): LGHNA, YNFKEQ. CDR3 length: 15 residues. V was cut by 0 bases and J by 4 bases, with 13 bases left in between. The CDR3 region is CASSQDSGNPYEQYF. The CDR3, as DNA: TGTGCCAGCAGCCAAGACTCAGGGAACCCTTACGAGCAGTACTTC.

The V gene is TRBV10-3, the J gene TRBJ1-4; 10 nucleotides agree with TRBD1. Germline values: CDR1 ENHRY, CDR2 SYGVKD. This CDR3 has 15 amino acids. Germline trimming cut 3 bases from V and 8 bases from J; bases unmatched to any gene: 6. CDR3 region: CAISDGTGDQEKLFF. For the CDR3, the DNA is TGTGCCATCAGTGACGGGACAGGGGACCAAGAAAAACTGTTTTTT.

The chain carries TRBV7-2 and TRBJ1-1; no reliable D call. CDR3 length equals 13 residues. The germline CDR1 and CDR2 sequences are SGHTA and FQGNSA. Between the trimmed V and J ends, which lost 4 bases and 5 bases, there was a span of 11 bases. The CDR3 spells CASSSGPGTEAFF. DNA of the CDR3: TGTGCCAGCAGCTCCGGGCCAGGAACTGAAGCTTTCTTT.

V is TRBV16 and J is TRBJ2-2; no clear D. The CDR3 extends over 17 amino acids. Germline V gene sequence: CDR1 KGHSY, CDR2 FQNENV. V dropped 3 bases and J dropped 0 bases, with 14 bases sitting between them. The CDR3 spells CASSQFPRSSNTGELFF. The CDR3 bases are TGTGCCAGCAGCCAGTTCCCACGGTCCTCGAACACCGGGGAGCTGTTTTTT. The variable domain in full, completed from reference TRBV16 and TRBJ2-2, reads GEEVAQTPKHLVRGEGQKAKLYCAPIKGHSYVFWYQQVLKNEFKFLISFQNENVFDETGMPKERFSAKCLPNSPCSLEIQATKLEDSAVYFCASSQFPRSSNTGELFFGEGSRLTVL.

This clone appeared once. The rearrangement joins TRBV7-2 to TRBJ2-1; D may correspond to TRBD1 or TRBD2 (6 bases each). The CDR3 covers 14 residues. The V gene lost 5 bases and the J gene lost 1 base, with 9 bases spanning the gap. Germline CDR1 reads SGHTA; CDR2 reads FQGNSA. The CDR3 spells CASSQGGSYNEQFF. DNA of the CDR3: TGTGCCAGCAGCCAAGGGGGGTCCTACAATGAGCAGTTCTTC.

The rearrangement links TRBV6-5 to TRBJ1-1, with D perhaps TRBD1 (5 bases). The V end was cut by 8 bases, the J end by 3 bases, with 10 bases between. This CDR3 region has 12 residues. Germline CDR1 MNHEY, CDR2 SVGAGI. CDR3 DNA: TGTGCCAGCCGAAGGGGTCACACTGAAGCTTTCTTT. Protein: CASRRGHTEAFF.

This clone was recorded a few times. The rearrangement joins TRBV5-4 to TRBJ1-2; D remains unclear. Germline V CDR1 and CDR2: SGHNT, YYREEE (reference sequence). The CDR3 is made up of 15 amino acids. V lost 0 bases and J 0 bases, leaving 9 bases between the germline ends. Here the CDR3 reads CASSLVGGSNYGYTF. As DNA, the CDR3 is TGTGCCAGCAGCTTGGTAGGCGGTTCTAACTATGGCTACACCTTC.

About this clone itself: The same CDR3 can be traced to other DNA sequences in this sample. V is TRBV7-2 and J is TRBJ2-1; 10 bases are a match to TRBD2. Looked up from germline, CDR1 is SGHTA and CDR2 is FQGNSA. This CDR3 comprises 15 residues. Germline trimming cut 7 bases from V and 4 bases from J; bases unmatched to any gene: 7. CDR3 loop: CASTQRGGRYNEQFF. The CDR3 DNA is TGTGCCAGCACCCAGCGGGGGGGCCGATACAATGAGCAGTTCTTC. The whole variable domain, remainder taken from reference TRBV7-2 and TRBJ2-1, is GAGVSQSPSNKVTEKGKDVELRCDPISGHTALYWYRQSLGQGLEFLIYFQGNSAPDKSGLPSDRFSAERTGGSVSTLTIQRTQQEDSAVYLCASTQRGGRYNEQFFGPGTRLTVL.

V gene TRBV21-1 combines with J gene TRBJ1-1. TRBV21-1 is designated a pseudogene. CDR3 length: 14 residues. CDR3 bases: TGTGCCAGCAGCGACCGGGACTCCCGAGAAGCAGCTTTCTTT. Protein sequence: CASSDRDSREAAFF.